The 20 T cell receptor beta chains below come from one sample, sequenced in a study of blood T cell repertoires in COVID-19. Data came from immunoSEQ multiplex PCR; TCRdb stores just in-frame clones and leaves some out. In the table there are some 41,000 clones, about 83% of which are singletons. What was sequenced was peripheral blood. The receptor set was obtained from a woman over 75 with active or convalescent COVID-19.

V usage is TRBV5-1 and J usage is TRBJ2-3, with D perhaps TRBD1 (6 bases). The CDR3 has 16 residues. The germline V and J ends were trimmed by 1 base and 0 bases, with 12 bases remaining between them. Germline CDR1 is SGHRS and CDR2 is YFSETQ. CDR3 sequence (DNA): TGCGCCAGCAGCTTGTCTGGGGGCGGGAGCACAGATACGCAGTATTTT. It translates to CASSLSGGGSTDTQYF.

The table lists this clone with a count of one. V is TRBV15 and J is TRBJ1-1; D not resolved. The CDR3 length is 15 residues. V was trimmed by 0 bases and J by 0 bases, leaving 8 bases between them. Per germline, CDR1 LNHNV and CDR2 YYDKDF (reference sequence). Written as DNA, the CDR3 is TGTGCCACCAGCAGAGATCACGGTTTGAACACTGAAGCTTTCTTT. As protein: CATSRDHGLNTEAFF.

The J gene is TRBJ1-6, the V gene TRBV4-3, with a tentative D call TRBD1 (5 bases). Between the trimmed V and J ends, which lost 1 base and 8 bases, there was a span of 12 bases. The germline CDR1 and CDR2 sequences are LGHNA and YSLEER. The CDR3 extends over 15 amino acids. CDR3 nucleotides: TGCGCCAGCAGCCAAGCAGGTGGGGGGTATTCACCCCTCCACTTT. It yields the protein CASSQAGGGYSPLHF.

V usage is TRBV19 and J usage is TRBJ1-6; weak D call: TRBD1 (5 bases). Germline-derived CDR1 and CDR2 are LNHDA and SQIVND (reference sequence). Trimming took 1 base from V and 7 from J, leaving 5 bases between them. The CDR3 is 13 amino acids. CDR3 sequence: CASSIAGNSPLHF. In nucleotides, the CDR3 is TGTGCCAGTAGTATAGCAGGGAATTCACCCCTCCACTTT.

V gene TRBV28 combines with J gene TRBJ2-1; 11 nucleotides align to TRBD1. This CDR3 is 13 amino acids long. Germline V gene sequence: CDR1 MDHEN, CDR2 SYDVKM. V shed 6 bases and J 9 bases; nucleotides not matched to a gene: 4. The CDR3 nucleotides are TGTGCCAGCAGACGGACAGGGGGCGTTGAGCAGTTCTTC. Translation: CASRRTGGVEQFF.

The CDR3 bases are TGTGCCAGCAGCCAAGGTCCCGGCGGTGGCTATGGCTACACCTTC. It codes for CASSQGPGGGYGYTF. The chain employs TRBV3-1 (or the pseudogene TRBV3-2) and TRBJ1-2, with D unclear. The CDR3 covers 15 residues. Trimming took 1 base from V and 4 from J, leaving 13 bases between them. CDR1 and CDR2 (germline): LGHDT, YNNKEL (reference sequence).

The chain recombines TRBV21-1 with TRBJ1-1; the DNA was not compared with TRBD1, the D call given in the table. TRBV21-1 is noted as a pseudogene. This CDR3 comprises 16 residues. The CDR3 DNA is TGTGCCAGCAGCAAACGGGACAGGGGTCTAATCACTGAAGCTTTCTTT. This codes for CASSKRDRGLITEAFF.

This clone occurred a few times. The chain employs TRBV28 and TRBJ1-5, with D possibly TRBD1 on 5 matching bases. Trimming stripped 4 bases from V and 8 bases from J, with 9 bases between. CDR3 length: 12 residues. Germline CDR1 MDHEN, CDR2 SYDVKM. In nucleotides, the CDR3 is TGTGCCAGCAGTTATGGGGGGGAGCCCCAGCATTTT. It translates to CASSYGGEPQHF.

This clone was seen a single time. The chain recombines TRBV7-3 with TRBJ1-1, with D possibly matching TRBD1 (6 bases). CDR3 length: 15 residues. Trimming took off 1 base at V and 5 bases at J, with 14 bases between the two ends. Looked up from germline, CDR1 is SGHTA and CDR2 is FQGTGA. CDR3 region: CASSLSPQQGTEAFF. CDR3 coding DNA: TGTGCCAGCAGCTTAAGTCCCCAACAGGGAACTGAAGCTTTCTTT.

The chain links TRBV9 to TRBJ1-1, with TRBD1 matching 9 bases. The CDR3 loop spans 16 amino acids. The germline V gene encodes CDR1 SGDLS and CDR2 YYNGEE. With 4 bases clipped from V and 2 bases from J, the junction kept 9 bases outside the gene matches. CDR3 residues: CASSSGQGYTNTEAFF. The DNA of the CDR3 is TGTGCCAGCAGCTCGGGACAGGGTTATACAAACACTGAAGCTTTCTTT.

This chain uses TRBV24-1 with TRBJ1-2; 8 positions agree with TRBD1. J lost 0 bases, V lost 0 bases, and 8 bases had no gene match. The CDR3 length is 18 residues. Germline loops: CDR1 KGHDR, CDR2 SFDVKD. The CDR3 is CATSDLGGQELANYGYTF. In nucleotides, the CDR3 is TGTGCCACCAGTGATTTGGGGGGACAGGAGTTAGCTAACTATGGCTACACCTTC.

The chain employs TRBV29-1 and TRBJ2-7, with 12 bases identical to TRBD2. Trimming took 6 bases from V and 6 from J; bases not matched to a gene: 12. The CDR3 extends over 15 amino acids. CDR1 and CDR2 from the germline V gene are SQVTM and ANQGSEA. CDR3 protein: CSVQAPGLAGFEQYF. CDR3 coding DNA: TGCAGCGTGCAGGCTCCGGGACTAGCGGGTTTCGAGCAGTACTTC.

The chain carries TRBV3-1 (or the pseudogene TRBV3-2) and TRBJ1-5, with a possible D match to TRBD1 (5 bases). The CDR3 extends over 16 amino acids. Germline V gene data show CDR1 as LGHDT and CDR2 as YNNKEL (reference sequence). V was cut by 1 base and J by 5 bases, with 15 bases left in between. This CDR3 reads CASSQGSGSGYQPQHF. Here the CDR3 DNA reads TGTGCCAGCAGCCAAGGTTCAGGGTCTGGATATCAGCCCCAGCATTTT.

V usage is TRBV9 and J usage is TRBJ2-3, with D possibly matching TRBD1 (6 bases). The V gene lost 0 bases and the J gene lost 4 bases, with 21 bases spanning the gap. The CDR3 totals 18 residues. The germline V gene encodes CDR1 SGDLS and CDR2 YYNGEE. The CDR3 reads CASSVGQQGTVRADTQYF. CDR3 in DNA: TGTGCCAGCAGCGTAGGGCAACAGGGAACGGTCCGGGCAGATACGCAGTATTTT.

The genes are TRBV19 and TRBJ1-2; D is undetermined. V shed 1 base and J shed 4 bases, with 7 bases lying between them. Germline CDR1 and CDR2: LNHDA and SQIVND (reference sequence). The CDR3 length is 13 residues. CDR3 region: CASSIASRYGYTF. Written as DNA, the CDR3 is TGTGCCAGTAGTATAGCTTCCCGCTATGGCTACACCTTC.

This chain joins TRBV19 and TRBJ1-1, with TRBD1 matching over 7 bases. The CDR3 is made up of 14 amino acids. The J segment lost 3 bases and the V segment lost 9 bases, leaving 10 bases of the junction unmatched. Per the germline V gene, CDR1 is LNHDA and CDR2 is SQIVND (reference sequence). CDR3 bases: TGTGCCAGCAGGGGGTGGTGGTTTGACACTGAAGCTTTCTTT. Translated: CASRGWWFDTEAFF. The whole variable domain, remainder taken from reference TRBV19 and TRBJ1-1, is DGGITQSPKYLFRKEGQNVTLSCEQNLNHDAMYWYRQDPGQGLRLIYYSQIVNDFQKGDIAEGYSVSREKKESFPLTVTSAQKNPTAFYLCASRGWWFDTEAFFGQGTRLTVV.

V usage is TRBV28 and J usage is TRBJ1-5; D is undetermined. This CDR3 contains 16 residues. Trimming took 7 bases from V and 0 from J, leaving 16 bases between them. Germline CDR1 and CDR2: MDHEN and SYDVKM. The CDR3 protein is CASTQFRGYSNQPQHF. In DNA form, the CDR3 reads TGTGCCAGCACTCAGTTTAGAGGATATAGCAATCAGCCCCAGCATTTT. The variable domain in full, completed from reference TRBV28 and TRBJ1-5, reads DVKVTQSSRYLVKRTGEKVFLECVQDMDHENMFWYRQDPGLGLRLIYFSYDVKMKEKGDIPEGYSVSREKKERFSLILESASTNQTSMYLCASTQFRGYSNQPQHFGDGTRLSIL.

V usage is TRBV20-1 and J usage is TRBJ2-6; the D is unclear. CDR1 and CDR2 from the germline V gene are DFQATT and SNEGSKA (reference sequence). The ends were cut back, 3 bases at V and 0 bases at J, with 6 bases in the middle. The CDR3 runs 14 residues. The CDR3 loop reads CSASSSSGANVLTF. In DNA form, the CDR3 reads TGCAGTGCTAGTTCCAGCTCTGGGGCCAACGTCCTGACTTTC.

J is TRBJ2-3 and V is TRBV19; D is ambiguous. Per germline, CDR1 LNHDA and CDR2 SQIVND (reference sequence). This CDR3 contains 13 residues. The V end lost 2 bases, the J end lost 1 base, and 4 bases lay between the germline ends. The CDR3 is CASSIRGTDTQYF. The CDR3 nucleotides are TGTGCCAGTAGTATACGTGGCACAGATACGCAGTATTTT. Variable domain in full (rest from reference TRBV19 and TRBJ2-3): DGGITQSPKYLFRKEGQNVTLSCEQNLNHDAMYWYRQDPGQGLRLIYYSQIVNDFQKGDIAEGYSVSREKKESFPLTVTSAQKNPTAFYLCASSIRGTDTQYFGPGTRLTVL.

The rearrangement links TRBV2 to TRBJ2-1; possible D gene TRBD2, 5 bases. V was shortened by 0 bases and J by 4 bases, with 10 bases between the two germline ends. The CDR3 runs to 15 residues. CDR1 is SNHLY, CDR2 FYNNEI, per germline. CDR3 in amino acids: CASSEAGLAYNEQFF. The CDR3 DNA reads as TGTGCCAGCAGTGAAGCCGGTCTAGCTTACAATGAGCAGTTCTTC.